The T cell receptor (beta chain) described here comes from a study of T cells in Graves' hyperthyroidism and ophthalmopathy. General study findings and limits: Blood samples included most of the expanded thyroid clonotypes exceeding 0.001.

In its sample, this clonotype was seen many times. No antigen is known for it. Ophthalmopathy patients all had a Clinical Activity Score of at least 3, a NOSPECS grade of at least 4 and disease under 3 months old. The study left out patients who had uncontrolled infection, other autoimmune disease, pregnancy or lactation. TCR beta CDR3 region amplification was performed from RNA transcripts. Researchers ran a first-round RT-PCR on the TCR CDR3 using the HTBI primer set. TCRdb called the multiplex PCR reads again in MiXCR, with one record for every CDR3 protein. The sample lists roughly 520,000 distinct CDR3 sequences; 24% were seen once. Germline V CDR1 and CDR2: DFQATT, SNEGSKA (reference sequence). The ends were cut back, 5 bases at V and 6 bases at J, with 20 bases in the middle. The CDR3 extends over 14 amino acids.

The sample comprised blood. The chain carries TRBV20-1 and TRBJ2-7; tentatively, D is TRBD1 or TRBD2 (7 bases each). The source of this sequence is a woman in her twenties or thirties with Graves' ophthalmopathy. CDR3 region: CSARRQGGFSEQYF. The CDR3 nucleotides read TGCAGTGCTCGACGACAGGGAGGGTTCTCCGAGCAGTACTTC.